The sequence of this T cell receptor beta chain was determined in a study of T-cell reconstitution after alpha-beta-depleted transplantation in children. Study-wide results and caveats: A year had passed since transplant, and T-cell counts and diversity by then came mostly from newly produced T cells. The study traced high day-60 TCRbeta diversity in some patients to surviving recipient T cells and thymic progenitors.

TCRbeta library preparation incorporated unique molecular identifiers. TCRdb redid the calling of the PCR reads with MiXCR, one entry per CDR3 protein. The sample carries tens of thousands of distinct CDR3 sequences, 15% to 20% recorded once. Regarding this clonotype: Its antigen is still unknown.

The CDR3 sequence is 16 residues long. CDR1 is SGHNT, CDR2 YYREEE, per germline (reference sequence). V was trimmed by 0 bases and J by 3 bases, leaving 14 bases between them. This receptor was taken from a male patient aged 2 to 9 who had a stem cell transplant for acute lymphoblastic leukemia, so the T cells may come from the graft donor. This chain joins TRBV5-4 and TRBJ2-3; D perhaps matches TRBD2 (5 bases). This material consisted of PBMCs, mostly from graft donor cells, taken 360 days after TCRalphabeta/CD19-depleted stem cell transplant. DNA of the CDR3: TGTGCCAGCAGCTTGGCCGGAGAGTCGGGGACAGATACGCAGTATTTT. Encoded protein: CASSLAGESGTDTQYF.